The entry below gives a single T cell receptor beta chain sequence along with its context. Its specificity is unknown. The data belong to a study of shared clonotypes between healthy human individuals. Study-wide results and limits: It was the non-shared clonotypes that had lower generation probabilities than clonotypes shared by all four donors. The study drew on few donors, limiting represented genetic and exposure-history diversity.

CDR3 size: 16 residues. V lost 0 bases to trimming and J lost 3 bases, with 15 bases between them. The V gene's germline CDR1 is SGHRS and CDR2 YFSETQ. As defined, naive CD8 cells were CD45RO-negative and positively selected for CCR7, with terminally differentiated effector memory CD45RA+ cells excluded. The healthy adult donors were HIV-negative and reported no recent acute infections or vaccinations. Every immunoSEQ plate was one replicate of a subset's evenly spread DNA. Some clones are missing from TCRdb's copy, which holds only in-frame ones; the method was immunoSEQ multiplex PCR. The data show around 2.1 million clones, approximately 94% seen once.

This TCR came from a young man in good health. Some clones in this sample may be carry-over from other donors' samples. The chain couples TRBV5-1 to TRBJ1-1; unclear D gene. The sequencing sample was made of naive CD8+ T cells from PBMCs. The chain's CDR3 is CASSLANRGFYTEAFF. The CDR3 nucleotides are TGCGCCAGCAGCTTGGCGAACCGGGGTTTCTACACTGAAGCTTTCTTT.